The sequence of this TCR beta chain was determined in a study of blood T cells in healthy people across ages. The use of a sample-barcoded 5' primer and a J-beta primer mix characterized a second PCR of roughly 6 to 12 cycles. TCRdb reprocessed the 5' RACE reads with MiXCR, giving one entry per CDR3 protein. The sample lists approximately 780,000 distinct CDR3 sequences; around 24% were seen once. This CDR3 contains 12 residues. The germline V gene encodes CDR1 GTSNPN and CDR2 SVGIG (reference sequence). This clonotype has just a few counts. These data also formed part of another study, on T cells of mothers and their children.

This receptor was identified in a boy younger than 18 in good health. The sample comprised blood. The J gene is TRBJ2-4, the V gene TRBV30; weak D call: TRBD2 (6 bases). The CDR3 spells CVAEGVENIQYF. The CDR3 DNA sequence: TGTGTCGCGGAGGGCGTGGAAAACATTCAGTACTTC. The whole variable domain, remainder taken from reference TRBV30 and TRBJ2-4, is SQTIHQWPATLVQPVGSPLSLECTVEGTSNPNLYWYRQAAGRGLQLLFYSVGIGQISSEVPQNLSASRPQDRQFILSSKKLLLSDSGFYLCVAEGVENIQYFGAGTRLSVL.